Listed below are T cell receptor beta chains from one sample, sequenced in a study of cytomegalovirus exposure and HLA in healthy donors. TCRdb keeps only in-frame clones here, not all; method: immunoSEQ multiplex PCR. Here the sample spans roughly 50,000 clones, 93% being singletons. The sample taken for sequencing was PBMCs. The receptors were gathered from a young woman in good health and CMV-seropositive. Both conserved end residues are part of each CDR3. The D gene is left open where the match is weak. The size field is filled for only some rows; it gives once, few, many or a size class.

J gene	V gene	clone size	D gene	CDR3 protein	CDR3 DNA
TRBJ2-3	TRBV2	.	.	CASSHPGTDTQYF	TGTGCCAGCAGTCACCCAGGGACAGATACGCAGTATTTT
TRBJ1-2	TRBV11-2	.	TRBD1	CASSPDRGFDGYTF	TGTGCCAGCAGCCCCGACAGGGGTTTTGATGGCTACACCTTC
TRBJ1-5	TRBV19	.	TRBD1	CASSGGQVNQPQHF	TGTGCCAGTAGTGGGGGACAGGTCAATCAGCCCCAGCATTTT
TRBJ1-3	TRBV4-1	.	TRBD1	CASSQVGLGQGFGNTIYF	TGCGCCAGCAGCCAAGTAGGTCTGGGACAGGGGTTCGGAAACACCATATATTTT
TRBJ2-3	TRBV9	once	TRBD2	CASSVDPSGGHGNTQYF	TGTGCCAGCAGCGTAGACCCTAGCGGGGGCCACGGGAATACGCAGTATTTT
TRBJ2-1	TRBV19	.	TRBD2	CASSIDGSGGSDEQFF	TGTGCCAGTAGTATTGACGGGAGCGGGGGGTCTGATGAGCAGTTCTTC
TRBJ1-2	TRBV7-9	.	TRBD1	CASSVSRDRVYGYTF	TGTGCCAGCAGCGTGAGCCGGGACAGGGTCTATGGCTACACCTTC
TRBJ2-1	TRBV25-1	.	.	CASSDNVLLAEQFF	TGTGCCAGCAGTGACAATGTACTCCTTGCGGAGCAGTTCTTC
TRBJ1-2	TRBV30	.	TRBD1	CAWRRGQGLHYGYTF	TGTGCCTGGAGAAGGGGACAGGGGCTTCACTATGGCTACACCTTC
TRBJ2-3	TRBV30	.	.	CAWSHQEGWTDTQYF	TGTGCCTGGAGTCATCAGGAGGGGTGGACAGATACGCAGTATTTT
TRBJ2-2	TRBV7-9	.	.	CASTRGASNTGELFF	TGTGCCAGCACCCGAGGCGCGAGTAACACCGGGGAGCTGTTTTTT
TRBJ1-1	TRBV27	.	.	CASSLDRLMNTEAFF	TGTGCCAGCAGTTTAGACAGGCTAATGAACACTGAAGCTTTCTTT
TRBJ2-7	TRBV2	.	.	CASSEEYGQYF	TGTGCCAGCAGTGAAGAGTACGGGCAGTACTTC
TRBJ1-2	TRBV6-5	.	.	CASSYNSRGGYTF	TGTGCCAGCAGTTACAACAGTCGTGGTGGCTACACCTTC
TRBJ1-3	TRBV5-1	.	TRBD1	CASSLGTGNFGNTIYF	TGCGCCAGCAGCTTGGGGACAGGGAATTTTGGAAACACCATATATTTT
TRBJ2-1	TRBV14	.	TRBD2	CASSLAGGPEQFF	TGTGCCAGCAGCCTAGCGGGGGGGCCTGAGCAGTTCTTC
TRBJ2-1	TRBV30	once	TRBD2	CAWSVGGEGYSQFF	TGTGCCTGGAGTGTAGGAGGGGAGGGGTACTCGCAGTTCTTC
TRBJ2-3	TRBV5-1	.	TRBD2	CASSLTAGVVDTQYF	TGCGCCAGCAGCTTGACAGCGGGGGTGGTAGATACGCAGTATTTT
TRBJ1-1	TRBV4-1	.	.	CASSQAKQDEAFF	TGCGCCAGCAGCCAAGCAAAACAGGATGAAGCTTTCTTT
TRBJ2-3	TRBV27	.	.	CASSLSRASRDTQYF	TGTGCCAGCAGTTTATCGAGAGCCTCGAGAGATACGCAGTATTTT
TRBJ1-1	TRBV7-2	.	TRBD1	CASSLLRGQGTEAFF	TGTGCCAGCAGCTTACTCAGGGGGCAGGGGACTGAAGCTTTCTTT
TRBJ1-5	TRBV5-1	.	.	CASSRVGGGLSNQPQHF	TGCGCCAGCAGCCGGGTGGGCGGGGGACTTAGCAATCAGCCCCAGCATTTT
TRBJ1-2	TRBV2	.	.	CASSWGESYGYTF	TGTGCCAGCAGTTGGGGGGAATCCTATGGCTACACCTTC
TRBJ2-2	TRBV11-3	.	TRBD1	CASSLDGGQVGGELFF	TGTGCCAGCAGCTTAGATGGTGGACAGGTCGGCGGGGAGCTGTTTTTT
TRBJ2-3	TRBV6-5	.	.	CASSYSGPDTQYF	TGTGCCAGCAGTTACTCGGGGCCAGATACGCAGTATTTT
TRBJ1-3	TRBV19	.	TRBD1	CASSSPGTDTGNTIYF	TGTGCCAGTAGTAGCCCTGGGACAGATACTGGAAACACCATATATTTT
TRBJ2-7	TRBV19	.	TRBD1	CASSVATGDSYEQYF	TGTGCCAGTAGTGTAGCGACAGGGGACTCCTACGAGCAGTACTTC
TRBJ2-7	TRBV11-2	.	TRBD1	CASSSYRGSSYEQYF	TGTGCCAGCAGCTCTTACAGGGGTTCCTCCTACGAGCAGTACTTC
TRBJ1-1	TRBV29-1	.	TRBD1	CSDNRGEAFF	TGCAGCGATAACAGGGGGGAAGCTTTCTTT
TRBJ2-7	TRBV21-1	.	.	CASSKGKGAITYEQYF	TGTGCCAGCAGCAAAGGTAAGGGGGCAATTACCTACGAGCAGTACTTC
TRBJ2-7	TRBV29-1	.	.	CSGGQPYEQYF	TGCAGCGGTGGACAGCCCTACGAGCAGTACTTC
TRBJ2-3	TRBV4-1	.	.	CASSRDSGTSTDTQYF	TGCGCCAGCAGTCGGGACAGTGGGACTAGCACAGATACGCAGTATTTT
TRBJ2-7	TRBV6-1	.	TRBD1	CASSENRDRGAYEQYF	TGTGCCAGCAGTGAAAACCGGGACAGGGGAGCCTACGAGCAGTACTTC
TRBJ1-4	TRBV5-1	.	.	CASSHGTTTGEKLFF	TGCGCCAGCAGCCATGGGACCACAACAGGGGAAAAACTGTTTTTT
TRBJ2-3	TRBV30	.	.	CAWNPRVDTQYF	TGTGCCTGGAACCCCAGGGTAGATACGCAGTATTTT
TRBJ1-1	TRBV27	.	TRBD1	CASKQDRGTEAFF	TGTGCCAGCAAACAGGACAGGGGAACTGAAGCTTTCTTT
TRBJ1-5	TRBV4-2	.	.	CASSQAYRDQPQHF	TGTGCCAGCAGCCAAGCGTACAGGGACCAGCCCCAGCATTTT
TRBJ2-1	TRBV19	.	.	CASSSRAIYNEQFF	TGTGCCAGTAGTAGCAGGGCGATCTACAATGAGCAGTTCTTC
TRBJ1-5	TRBV19	.	.	CASTQGQIIQPQHF	TGTGCCAGTACGCAGGGGCAAATTATCCAGCCCCAGCATTTT
TRBJ1-2	TRBV18	.	TRBD1	CASSRGQDYGYTF	TGTGCCAGCTCACGCGGACAGGACTATGGCTACACCTTC
TRBJ2-3	TRBV11-2	.	TRBD1	CASSTGQGVTDTQYF	TGTGCCAGCAGCACTGGACAGGGAGTAACAGATACGCAGTATTTT
TRBJ2-6	TRBV30	.	.	CAWSVQGSSSGANVLTF	TGTGCCTGGAGTGTTCAGGGCAGTAGCTCTGGGGCCAACGTCCTGACTTTC
TRBJ2-5	TRBV15	.	TRBD1	CATSRDRGRQETQYF	TGTGCCACTTCCCGGGACAGGGGGCGGCAAGAGACCCAGTACTTC
TRBJ2-7	TRBV21-1	.	.	CASNFGGGARLAGSYEQYF	.
TRBJ1-4	TRBV30	.	.	CAWKSSGFNEKLFF	TGTGCCTGGAAGTCTTCGGGGTTTAACGAAAAACTGTTTTTT
TRBJ2-5	TRBV7-2	.	.	CASSLTRRETQYF	TGTGCCAGCAGCCTAACTAGGCGTGAGACCCAGTACTTC
TRBJ2-7	TRBV14	.	TRBD1	CASSQGQGAHEQYF	TGTGCCAGCAGCCAAGGGCAGGGGGCACACGAGCAGTACTTC
TRBJ1-2	TRBV30	.	TRBD1	CAWTTWGTGSFYTF	TGTGCCTGGACCACCTGGGGGACAGGGTCCTTCTACACCTTC
TRBJ2-2	TRBV21-1	.	.	CASSKAIRGVWELFF	TGTGCCAGCAGCAAAGCCATCAGGGGAGTCTGGGAGCTGTTTTTT
TRBJ1-1	TRBV10-3	.	.	CAIREQGGDTEAFF	TGTGCCATCAGAGAACAGGGAGGGGACACTGAAGCTTTCTTT